This T cell receptor (beta chain) stems from a study of regulatory T cells in long-lasting Graves disease. Findings and limits, study-wide: Persistent cases favored TRBV28, TRBJ1-2 and TRBJ2-5.

Documented time point: newly diagnosed GD, antithyroid drugs for less than 3 months. RNA extracted from PBMCs served as the sequencing template. Worth noting for this clonotype: Its antigen is currently unknown.

Libraries of TCR beta came from iRepertoire HTBI primers plus Arm-PCR of CDR3 regions. TCRdb reprocessed the multiplex PCR reads with MiXCR, giving one entry per CDR3 protein. The table records around 360,000 distinct CDR3 sequences, around 15% of them present only once. The germline V and J ends were trimmed by 1 base and 4 bases, with 17 bases remaining between them. The CDR3 sequence is 16 residues long. Germline V gene lookup returns CDR1 SGHRS and CDR2 YFSETQ. These data are also associated with another study on T cells in Graves' hyperthyroidism and ophthalmopathy. That investigation notes: Thyroid ultrasound, orbital computed tomography, clinical symptoms, and serum thyroxine and TRAb underpinned diagnoses.

This chain uses TRBV5-1 with TRBJ1-1; a weak D match, TRBD1 (6 bases). The sequence was obtained from a young woman with Graves disease. The sequencing here drew on peripheral blood mononuclear cells (PBMCs), taken at new diagnosis, from a patient treated with antithyroid drugs. DNA of the CDR3: TGCGCCAGCAGCTTGTTTCAGGGGAGTTTGATCACTGAAGCTTTCTTT. This sequence encodes CASSLFQGSLITEAFF.